These 9 T cell receptor beta chains share one sample of origin, sequenced in a study of shared clonotypes between healthy human individuals. This table comes from immunoSEQ multiplex PCR, and its TCRdb copy is limited to in-frame clones, with some not included. The sample includes about 550,000 clones, 95% to 96% of them seen just once. The naive CD8 subset, CD45RO-negative cells positively selected for CCR7, excluded terminally differentiated effector memory CD45RA+ cells. Sequencing was done on a sample of naive CD8+ T cells sorted from blood. These receptors all come from a woman aged 25 to 39 in good health.

The rearrangement uses TRBV7-8 and TRBJ2-1; D remains ambiguous. Trimming took off 7 bases at V and 10 bases at J, with 14 bases between the two ends. The CDR3 runs 12 residues. In germline, CDR1 is SGHVS, CDR2 FQNEAQ. CDR3 coding DNA: TGTGCCAGCATCCCCTGGGATGGCGAGCAGTTCTTC. Amino acids: CASIPWDGEQFF.

This rearrangement joins TRBV11-2 to TRBJ1-3; D is undetermined. This CDR3 is built from 14 residues. V was clipped by 3 bases and J by 4 bases, with 10 bases between them. Germline V gene data show CDR1 as SGHAT and CDR2 as FQNNGV. The CDR3 DNA sequence: TGTGCCAGCAGCTTTGGAGAGGTCGGAAACACCATATATTTT. This translates into CASSFGEVGNTIYF.

This clone showed up just once. V gene TRBV4-1 combines with J gene TRBJ2-2, with 11 bases lining up with TRBD1. Germline V gene data show CDR1 as MGHRA and CDR2 as YSYEKL. The V and J ends lost 1 base and 5 bases, in that order; junction bases with no gene match: 3. This CDR3 comprises 16 residues. The CDR3 sequence: CASSQGTGGRTGELFF. The CDR3 region has the DNA TGCGCCAGCAGCCAAGGGACAGGGGGCCGGACCGGGGAGCTGTTTTTT.

Written as DNA, the CDR3 is TGTGCCAGCAGCGTAGTTCTGGGATCCGAGCAGTACTTC. This sequence encodes CASSVVLGSEQYF. The chain combines TRBV9 with TRBJ2-7, with D unclear. This CDR3 has 13 amino acids. Germline lookup yields CDR1 SGDLS and CDR2 YYNGEE. The ends were cut back, 0 bases at V and 6 bases at J, with 10 bases in the middle.

The genes are TRBV6-1 and TRBJ2-4; D gene uncertain. Per germline, CDR1 MNHNS and CDR2 SASEGT. Trimming stripped 0 bases from V and 0 bases from J, with 6 bases between. The CDR3 has 15 residues. The chain's CDR3 is CASSEATLAKNIQYF. For the CDR3, the DNA is TGTGCCAGCAGTGAAGCGACACTAGCCAAAAACATTCAGTACTTC.

Comments on this clone: Other DNA sequences in the sample encode the same CDR3. This chain connects TRBV27 to TRBJ2-7; D is ambiguous. The V and J ends lost 4 bases and 2 bases respectively, with 9 bases between them. This CDR3 has 13 residues. Germline V lookup: CDR1 MNHEY, CDR2 SMNVEV (reference sequence). CDR3: CASSSGRAYEQYF. For the CDR3, the DNA is TGTGCCAGCAGTTCCGGCAGAGCCTACGAGCAGTACTTC.

The chain combines TRBV20-1 with TRBJ2-1; no clear D gene. V lost 7 bases and J lost 7, with 5 bases in between. This CDR3 has 9 residues. CDR1 is DFQATT and CDR2 is SNEGSKA in the germline V gene (reference sequence). CDR3 bases: TGCAGTGTTAGGAATGAGCAGTTCTTC. This translates into CSVRNEQFF.

The CDR3 is CASSDWTAGYEQYF. CDR3 coding DNA: TGTGCCAGCAGTGACTGGACAGCTGGCTACGAGCAGTACTTC. The chain is built from TRBV25-1 and TRBJ2-7; D is perhaps TRBD1 (6 bases). Germline V gene lookup returns CDR1 MGHDK and CDR2 SYGVNS. V was cut by 3 bases and J by 3 bases, with 12 bases left in between. The CDR3 has 14 residues.

J is TRBJ2-2 and V is TRBV9, with 8 bases lining up with TRBD2. J lost 8 bases, V lost 0 bases, and 3 bases had no gene match. Per the germline V gene, CDR1 is SGDLS and CDR2 is YYNGEE. The CDR3 spans 14 residues. CDR3 protein: CASSVEAGEGELFF. The DNA for the CDR3 is TGTGCCAGCAGCGTAGAAGCGGGAGAGGGGGAGCTGTTTTTT.